This T cell receptor (beta chain) is from a study of response to subunit inactivated influenza vaccine. The study's findings and limits: T cells newly recruited by each seasonal influenza vaccination are few, the authors suggested.

This clonotype was observed at least ten times. The antigen remains undetermined. MiXCR, run by TCRdb on the RT-PCR reads, gives a single entry per CDR3 protein. Of about 160,000 distinct CDR3 sequences listed, 11% are singletons. The CDR3 contains 13 residues. Germline V gives CDR1 SGHAT, CDR2 FQNNGV. V was shortened by 3 bases and J by 2 bases, with 7 bases between the two germline ends. Material: non-naive T cells sorted from PBMCs, obtained roughly 6 weeks after vaccination. This TCR was sampled from a man in his forties or fifties who received an inactivated influenza vaccine. This chain uses TRBV11-2 with TRBJ1-1; D ambiguous. CDR3 residues: CASSFRENTEAFF. Here the CDR3 DNA reads TGTGCCAGCAGCTTCAGAGAAAACACTGAAGCTTTCTTT.